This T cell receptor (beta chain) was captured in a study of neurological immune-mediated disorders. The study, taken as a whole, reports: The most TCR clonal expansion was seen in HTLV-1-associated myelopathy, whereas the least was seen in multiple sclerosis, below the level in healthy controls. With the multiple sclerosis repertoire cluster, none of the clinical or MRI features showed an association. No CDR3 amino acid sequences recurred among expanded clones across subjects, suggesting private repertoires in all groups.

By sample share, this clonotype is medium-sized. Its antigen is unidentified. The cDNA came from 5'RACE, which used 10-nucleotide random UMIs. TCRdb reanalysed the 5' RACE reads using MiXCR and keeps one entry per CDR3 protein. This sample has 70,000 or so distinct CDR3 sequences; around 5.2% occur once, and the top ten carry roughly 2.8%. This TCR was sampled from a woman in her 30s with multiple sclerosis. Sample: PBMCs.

CDR3 sequence reads: CASSPGLNTEAFF. In DNA form, the CDR3 reads TGTGCCAGCAGCCCGGGACTGAACACTGAAGCTTTCTTT. This chain connects TRBV7-8 to TRBJ1-1; TRBD1 might be the D (5 bases). V lost 5 bases and J 0 bases, leaving 7 bases between the germline ends. The CDR3 loop spans 13 amino acids. Germline V lookup: CDR1 SGHVS, CDR2 FQNEAQ.